These 32 T cell receptor beta chains were all obtained from the same sample, sequenced in a study of cytomegalovirus exposure and HLA in healthy donors. The repertoire was sequenced with immunoSEQ multiplex PCR; TCRdb's copy has only in-frame clones and lacks some. The sample holds about 140,000 clones; around 86% are singletons and the top ten take around 10%. Sequenced input: PBMCs. The origin of the receptors is a man younger than 35 in good health and CMV-seropositive.

V gene TRBV7-9 combines with J gene TRBJ2-7; D gene uncertain. From germline, CDR1 is SEHNR and CDR2 FQNEAQ (reference sequence). The V gene lost 4 bases and the J gene lost 0 bases, with 7 bases spanning the gap. CDR3 size: 13 residues. The CDR3 region is CASSSVASYEQYF. In DNA, the CDR3 is TGTGCCAGCAGCTCCGTAGCCTCCTACGAGCAGTACTTC. Combining the CDR3 with reference TRBV7-9 and TRBJ2-7 gives the whole variable domain DTGVSQNPRHKITKRGQNVTFRCDPISEHNRLYWYRQTLGQGPEFLTYFQNEAQLEKSRLLSDRFSAERPKGSFSTLEIQRTEQGDSAMYLCASSSVASYEQYFGPGTRLTVT.

The rearrangement joins TRBV15 to TRBJ2-7; D uncertain. From germline, CDR1 is LNHNV and CDR2 YYDKDF (reference sequence). The CDR3 runs to 13 residues. V was clipped by 4 bases and J by 3 bases, with 10 bases between them. The CDR3 nucleotides are TGTGCCACCAGCATTGTTGAGGTCTACGAGCAGTACTTC. Its protein product is CATSIVEVYEQYF.

In the case of this clone: The junction departs from germline at one end; a sequencing error may be responsible. The chain is built from TRBV29-1 and TRBJ2-3; TRBD1 aligns across 7 bases. The CDR3 sequence is 10 residues long. Germline V gives CDR1 SQVTM, CDR2 ANQGSEA. The CDR3: CSVERGQPVF. DNA for the CDR3: TGCAGCGTTGAACGGGGACAGCCCGTCTTT.

This chain's CDR3 is CAISAQRGSGNSYEQYF. CDR3 coding DNA: TGTGCCATCAGTGCCCAACGAGGGAGCGGGAACTCCTACGAGCAGTACTTC. The chain couples TRBV10-3 to TRBJ2-7, with 7 nucleotides matching TRBD2. Germline CDR1 reads ENHRY; CDR2 reads SYGVKD. V lost 4 bases, J lost 0 bases, and 12 bases stayed unmatched. This CDR3 has 17 amino acids.

The chain combines TRBV29-1 with TRBJ2-2, with a tentative D call TRBD1 (5 bases). Germline V gene lookup returns CDR1 SQVTM and CDR2 ANQGSEA. This CDR3 is 14 amino acids long. V was trimmed by 2 bases and J by 2 bases, leaving 9 bases between them. This chain's CDR3 is CSVETDTNTGELFF. The CDR3 DNA reads TGCAGCGTTGAAACGGACACAAACACCGGGGAGCTGTTTTTT.

V gene TRBV13 combines with J gene TRBJ2-3; TRBD2 aligns across 8 bases. Germline V gene sequence: CDR1 PRHDT, CDR2 FYEKMQ (reference sequence). V gave up 0 bases and J gave up 11 bases; unmatched junction bases: 1. This CDR3 spans 12 amino acids. The CDR3 DNA is TGTGCCAGCAGCTTAGGTCTAGCGGGGCAGTATTTT. As protein: CASSLGLAGQYF.

The chain links TRBV5-6 to TRBJ2-7, with a possible D match to TRBD2 (7 bases). From germline, CDR1 is SGHDT and CDR2 YYEEEE. The CDR3 has 16 residues. V dropped 5 bases and J dropped 2 bases, with 20 bases sitting between them. The CDR3 region has the DNA TGTGCCAGCAGGAGGACCGGGTTAGGGGGGGCCTACGAGCAGTACTTC. Amino acid sequence: CASRRTGLGGAYEQYF.

This clone was detected once. V usage is TRBV25-1 and J usage is TRBJ1-1; 8 bases fit TRBD1. Germline V lookup: CDR1 MGHDK, CDR2 SYGVNS. The length of the CDR3 is 15 residues. The J segment lost 1 base and the V segment lost 2 bases, leaving 3 bases of the junction unmatched. The CDR3 nucleotides read TGTGCCAGCAGTGAACCAGGGACAGGGAACACTGAAGCTTTCTTT. Protein sequence: CASSEPGTGNTEAFF.

The rearrangement uses TRBV9 and TRBJ1-3, with 7 bases matching TRBD1. The germline V gene has CDR1 SGDLS and CDR2 YYNGEE. With 3 bases clipped from V and 4 bases from J, the junction kept 4 bases outside the gene matches. The CDR3 runs 14 residues. The CDR3, as DNA: TGTGCCAGCAGCGACCCGGGACAGGGAAACACCATATATTTT. It encodes CASSDPGQGNTIYF.

This chain links TRBV11-3 with TRBJ2-2, with a possible D match to TRBD1 (6 bases). The ends were cut back, 5 bases at V and 4 bases at J, with 17 bases in the middle. Per germline, CDR1 SGHNT and CDR2 YENEEA. There are 16 residues in the CDR3. The CDR3 protein is CASSEAGRGVTGELFF. For the CDR3, the DNA is TGTGCCAGCAGCGAGGCTGGCAGGGGAGTCACCGGGGAGCTGTTTTTT.

This clone was observed a few times. V and J are TRBV6-1 and TRBJ1-5; D unclear. CDR3 length: 13 residues. Germline V gives CDR1 MNHNS, CDR2 SASEGT. With 2 bases removed from V and 5 bases from J, the gap between germline ends came to 7 bases. This chain's CDR3 is CASSERRDQPQHF. The DNA for the CDR3 is TGTGCCAGCAGTGAAAGAAGAGATCAGCCCCAGCATTTT.

V usage is TRBV29-1 and J usage is TRBJ1-1; perhaps TRBD1 as D (5 bases). Germline CDR1 and CDR2: SQVTM and ANQGSEA. This CDR3 region has 15 residues. The V and J ends lost 7 bases and 7 bases respectively, with 25 bases between them. CDR3 DNA sequence: TGCAGCGCCAGATCGGGGGGGGGAAGTATTAGTGAAGCTTTCTTT. It yields the protein CSARSGGGSISEAFF. The variable domain in full, with the rest retrieved from reference TRBV29-1 and TRBJ1-1, is SAVISQKPSRDICQRGTSLTIQCQVDSQVTMMFWYRQQPGQSLTLIATANQGSEATYESGFVIDKFPISRPNLTFSTLTVSNMSPEDSSIYLCSARSGGGSISEAFFGQGTRLTVV.

This sequence joins TRBV4-1 and TRBJ2-7; D may be TRBD2 (6 bases). The CDR3 sequence is 13 residues long. Germline V CDR1 and CDR2: MGHRA, YSYEKL. V dropped 0 bases and J dropped 4 bases, with 7 bases sitting between them. The CDR3 region is CASSQDREYEQYF. The DNA for the CDR3 is TGCGCCAGCAGCCAAGATCGGGAGTACGAGCAGTACTTC.

V gene TRBV15 combines with J gene TRBJ1-2, with no clear D. V lost 0 bases to trimming and J lost 4 bases, with 12 bases between them. CDR3 size: 15 residues. Germline lookup yields CDR1 LNHNV and CDR2 YYDKDF (reference sequence). The CDR3 nucleotides are TGTGCCACCAGCAGAGATAAATCGGGTACCTATGGCTACACCTTC. Translated: CATSRDKSGTYGYTF.

The chain combines TRBV28 with TRBJ2-5, with TRBD1 identical over 8 bases. Trimming at V came to 5 bases and at J to 2 bases, leaving 4 bases not matched to a gene. This CDR3 contains 14 residues. The V gene's germline CDR1 is MDHEN and CDR2 SYDVKM. This CDR3 reads CASSAWTGQETQYF. The DNA for the CDR3 is TGTGCCAGCAGTGCCTGGACAGGGCAAGAGACCCAGTACTTC.

Concerning this clone itself: One end of the junction fails to match germline, which may point to a read error. DNA of the CDR3: TGTGCCAGCAGTGAAGGGGCTAGCGGCTCCGACGAGCAGTACTTC. Protein: CASSEGASGSDEQYF. This rearrangement joins TRBV6-1 to TRBJ2-7, with 7 bases fitting TRBD2. CDR3 size: 15 residues. The germline gives CDR1 MNHNS, CDR2 SASEGT.

The gene calls are TRBV5-6 and TRBJ1-5, with 9 bases identical to TRBD1. Germline V gene sequence: CDR1 SGHDT, CDR2 YYEEEE. V gave up 3 bases and J gave up 2 bases; unmatched junction bases: 6. CDR3 size: 16 residues. The CDR3 bases are TGTGCCAGCAGCTGGGGACAGGGTGTGGGCAATCAGCCCCAGCATTTT. Its translation is CASSWGQGVGNQPQHF.

The chain couples TRBV2 to TRBJ2-7, with 10 bases matching TRBD1. The germline V gene has CDR1 SNHLY and CDR2 FYNNEI. The V segment lost 6 bases and the J segment 4 bases; nucleotides outside the gene matches: 9. The CDR3 loop spans 15 amino acids. In DNA form, the CDR3 reads TGTGCCAGCAGGACCGGACAGGGGGTAGGATACGAGCAGTACTTC. This encodes CASRTGQGVGYEQYF.

This clone has only a few counts. The chain couples TRBV6-5 to TRBJ2-7; possibly TRBD2 for D (6 bases). The CDR3 has 15 residues. Trimming shortened V by 4 bases and J by 5 bases, and 18 bases separated the two germline ends. CDR1 and CDR2 from the germline V gene are MNHEY and SVGAGI. The CDR3 DNA is TGTGCCAGCAGTTTTGATCGGGAGAAAGGAAACGAGCAGTACTTC. This translates into CASSFDREKGNEQYF.

This clone was recorded a few times. The chain joins TRBV20-1 to TRBJ2-1; no firm D call. The CDR3 length is 11 residues. The germline V gene has CDR1 DFQATT and CDR2 SNEGSKA (reference sequence). Trimming took 2 bases from V and 10 from J, leaving 9 bases between them. The CDR3 nucleotides are TGCAGTGCTAGATCTGGCCCGGAGCAGTTCTTC. Amino acid sequence: CSARSGPEQFF.

V and J are TRBV10-1 and TRBJ2-7, with D tentatively TRBD1 (6 bases). This CDR3 has 13 residues. The V gene lost 0 bases and the J gene lost 4 bases, with 7 bases spanning the gap. Germline V gene sequence: CDR1 WNHNN, CDR2 SYGVQD (reference sequence). CDR3: CASSESRGYEQYF. The CDR3 DNA reads as TGCGCCAGCAGTGAGTCGAGGGGGTACGAGCAGTACTTC.

The rearrangement joins TRBV5-1 to TRBJ1-1; D uncertain. Trimming cost V 0 bases and J 1 base, with 10 bases left between them. The CDR3 length is 15 residues. Germline V gene lookup returns CDR1 SGHRS and CDR2 YFSETQ. CDR3 nucleotide sequence: TGCGCCAGCAGCTTGGCCGCGCGGGGGAACACTGAAGCTTTCTTT. This sequence encodes CASSLAARGNTEAFF.

This chain links TRBV29-1 with TRBJ1-2; 7 nucleotides line up with TRBD1. The V and J ends lost 2 bases and 8 bases, in that order; junction bases with no gene match: 8. The CDR3 runs 13 residues. Germline V gene lookup returns CDR1 SQVTM and CDR2 ANQGSEA. Written as DNA, the CDR3 is TGCAGCGTTGAACACAGGGGAACCTACGGCTACACCTTC. It encodes CSVEHRGTYGYTF.

The genes are TRBV18 and TRBJ1-5, with 8 bases identical to TRBD1. CDR3 size: 14 residues. J was trimmed by 9 bases and V by 2 bases; bases with no gene match: 6. The germline CDR1 and CDR2 sequences are KGHSH and LQKENI. The chain's CDR3 is CASSPGSGGLPQHF. As DNA, the CDR3 is TGTGCCAGCTCACCAGGGTCAGGGGGCTTGCCCCAGCATTTT.

The V call is TRBV6-1, the J call TRBJ1-4; 12 nucleotides line up with TRBD1. Trimming at V came to 3 bases and at J to 7 bases, leaving 3 bases not matched to a gene. This CDR3 has 15 residues. Germline values: CDR1 MNHNS, CDR2 SASEGT. CDR3 sequence (DNA): TGTGCCAGCAGTGAGGGGACAGGGGGCGTTGAAAAACTGTTTTTT. Amino acid sequence: CASSEGTGGVEKLFF.

This rearrangement joins TRBV10-2 to TRBJ2-1, with TRBD2 identical over 11 bases. Per germline, CDR1 WSHSY and CDR2 SAAADI. The V and J ends lost 8 bases and 7 bases, in that order; junction bases with no gene match: 4. The length of the CDR3 is 13 residues. The CDR3 sequence is CASRSGRGNEQFF. The CDR3 bases are TGCGCCAGCCGTAGCGGGAGGGGTAATGAGCAGTTCTTC.

This clone was counted only a few times. V usage is TRBV2 and J usage is TRBJ2-1; TRBD2 aligns across 9 bases. V shed 4 bases and J 0 bases; nucleotides not matched to a gene: 4. Germline loops: CDR1 SNHLY, CDR2 FYNNEI. The CDR3 extends over 16 amino acids. The CDR3 spells CASSGTTSGSYNEQFF. For the CDR3, the DNA is TGTGCCAGCAGTGGGACGACTAGCGGCTCCTACAATGAGCAGTTCTTC.

This chain links TRBV9 with TRBJ2-6; D may be TRBD1 (5 bases). The V end was cut by 7 bases, the J end by 2 bases, with 16 bases between. Germline V gene lookup returns CDR1 SGDLS and CDR2 YYNGEE. The CDR3 consists of 16 residues. CDR3 in amino acids: CASGDSYNAGANVLTF. The CDR3 region has the DNA TGTGCCAGCGGAGACAGTTATAACGCTGGGGCCAACGTCCTGACTTTC.

J is TRBJ2-5 and V is TRBV18; D may be TRBD1 (6 bases). The CDR3 consists of 17 residues. Looked up from germline, CDR1 is KGHSH and CDR2 is LQKENI. The V end lost 3 bases, the J end lost 3 bases, and 20 bases lay between the germline ends. CDR3 sequence: CASSPRKGGDLEETQYF. The CDR3 nucleotides are TGTGCCAGCTCACCTCGCAAAGGGGGAGACTTGGAAGAGACCCAGTACTTC.

The CDR3 reads CASSQVETARGGEQYF. The CDR3 DNA follows: TGTGCCAGCAGCCAAGTGGAGACAGCAAGGGGAGGAGAGCAGTACTTC. The genes are TRBV14 and TRBJ2-7; D is perhaps TRBD2 (6 bases). Trimming removed 1 base from V and 7 bases from J, with 20 bases in between. The CDR3 contains 16 residues. Per germline, CDR1 SGHDN and CDR2 FVKESK. Supplemented by reference TRBV14 and TRBJ2-7, the full variable domain reads EAGVTQFPSHSVIEKGQTVTLRCDPISGHDNLYWYRRVMGKEIKFLLHFVKESKQDESGMPNNRFLAERTGGTYSTLKVQPAELEDSGVYFCASSQVETARGGEQYFGPGTRLTVT.

The genes are TRBV9 and TRBJ1-1; maybe TRBD1 (5 bases). Per germline, CDR1 SGDLS and CDR2 YYNGEE. The CDR3 is 13 residues long. Trimming removed 0 bases at V and 6 bases at J, with 9 bases between. In DNA, the CDR3 is TGTGCCAGCAGCGTAGGACAGTTCGCTGAAGCTTTCTTT. This sequence encodes CASSVGQFAEAFF.

The J gene is TRBJ1-1, the V gene TRBV6-1, with D maybe TRBD1 (6 bases). This CDR3 is built from 14 residues. Between the trimmed V and J ends, which lost 6 bases and 0 bases, there was a span of 11 bases. From germline, CDR1 is MNHNS and CDR2 SASEGT. CDR3 in DNA: TGTGCCAGCAGAGGACAGTCGCTGAACACTGAAGCTTTCTTT. It encodes CASRGQSLNTEAFF.